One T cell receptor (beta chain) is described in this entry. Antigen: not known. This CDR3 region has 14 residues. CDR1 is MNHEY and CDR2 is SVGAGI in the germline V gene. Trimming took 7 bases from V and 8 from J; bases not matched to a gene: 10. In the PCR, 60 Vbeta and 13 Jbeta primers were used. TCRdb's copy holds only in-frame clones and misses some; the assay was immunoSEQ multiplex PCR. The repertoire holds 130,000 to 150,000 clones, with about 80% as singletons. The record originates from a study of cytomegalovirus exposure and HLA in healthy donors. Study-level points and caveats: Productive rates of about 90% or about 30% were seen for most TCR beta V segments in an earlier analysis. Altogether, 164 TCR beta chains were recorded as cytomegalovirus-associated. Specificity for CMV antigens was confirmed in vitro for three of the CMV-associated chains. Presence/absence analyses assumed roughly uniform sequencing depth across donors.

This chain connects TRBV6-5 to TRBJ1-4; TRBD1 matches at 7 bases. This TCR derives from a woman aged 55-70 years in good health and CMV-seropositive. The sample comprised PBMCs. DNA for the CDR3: TGTGCCAGCAAACTCTCCCAGGGGGAGGAAAAACTGTTTTTT. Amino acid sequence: CASKLSQGEEKLFF.